The 31 T cell receptor beta chains presented below share a single source sample, sequenced in a study of T cell responses to AZD1222 COVID-19 vaccine (dated by TCRdb to about 2021). The time point tag for this specimen amounts to: baseline before first vaccination. Libraries came from the immunoSEQ multiplex PCR assay. TCRdb retrieved this table from immuneACCESS and kept in-frame rearrangements only. Not all clones are present; in checked studies, unresolved V genes account for under half, and no reason is known for the remainder. The sample profile shows 150,000 to 160,000 clones; about 85% of them were found once. The top ten constitute 3.1% of the sample. The material sequenced was peripheral blood, taken on day 0 of AZD1222 vaccination. Source of these receptors: an adult in good health.

The J gene is TRBJ1-1, the V gene TRBV7-2; D remains unclear. There are 16 residues in the CDR3. Germline V CDR1 and CDR2: SGHTA, FQGNSA. Between the trimmed V and J ends, which lost 5 bases and 7 bases, there was a span of 23 bases. CDR3 residues: CASSGGPGRNPIEAFF. The CDR3 nucleotides are TGTGCCAGCAGCGGAGGACCTGGACGGAATCCTATTGAAGCTTTCTTT.

This clone was recorded only once. The chain carries TRBV6-5 and TRBJ2-7; TRBD1 aligns across 7 bases. The CDR3 covers 13 residues. V shed 6 bases and J 3 bases; nucleotides not matched to a gene: 5. Germline V gives CDR1 MNHEY, CDR2 SVGAGI. The DNA of the CDR3 is TGTGCCAGCAGCCCGGGACAGATCTACGAGCAGTACTTC. Its protein product is CASSPGQIYEQYF.

CDR3 in amino acids: CSVSDGARNQPQHF. CDR3 DNA: TGCAGCGTTTCCGACGGGGCCCGCAATCAGCCCCAGCATTTT. This chain connects TRBV29-1 to TRBJ1-5; D is perhaps TRBD1 (5 bases). The germline V gene encodes CDR1 SQVTM and CDR2 ANQGSEA. CDR3 length: 14 amino acids. The ends were cut back, 5 bases at V and 2 bases at J, with 13 bases in the middle.

V gene TRBV7-2 combines with J gene TRBJ2-3; 15 positions match TRBD2. The CDR3 has 17 residues. V lost 5 bases to trimming and J lost 4 bases; unmatched junction nucleotides: 7. The germline V gene encodes CDR1 SGHTA and CDR2 FQGNSA. The CDR3 spells CASSPRRTSGGADTQYF. In nucleotides, the CDR3 is TGTGCCAGCAGCCCCCGACGGACTAGCGGGGGGGCAGATACGCAGTATTTT.

This clone was counted only a few times. The J gene is TRBJ1-3, the V gene TRBV5-1; D is unclear. The V end lost 4 bases, the J end lost 0 bases, and 17 bases lay between the germline ends. Germline lookup yields CDR1 SGHRS and CDR2 YFSETQ. The CDR3 sequence is 17 residues long. The CDR3 DNA follows: TGCGCCAGCAGCGTTACGGGTCTCGAAAGCTCTGGAAACACCATATATTTT. Translated: CASSVTGLESSGNTIYF.

This chain joins TRBV7-2 and TRBJ1-2; TRBD1 matches at 9 bases. Germline assignment: CDR1 SGHTA and CDR2 FQGNSA. V dropped 2 bases and J dropped 6; count of bases not matched to a gene: 1. The CDR3 covers 13 residues. The CDR3 region is CASSLRDRDGYTF. The DNA of the CDR3 is TGTGCCAGCAGCTTAAGGGACAGGGATGGCTACACCTTC.

This sequence joins TRBV2 and TRBJ2-2, with TRBD1 matching 7 bases. Trimming removed 5 bases from V and 2 bases from J; junction bases left unmatched: 5. Germline V gene data show CDR1 as SNHLY and CDR2 as FYNNEI. The CDR3 length is 15 residues. The CDR3 loop reads CASSSRQGNTGELFF. Here the CDR3 DNA reads TGTGCCAGCAGTTCCCGACAGGGTAACACCGGGGAGCTGTTTTTT.

The chain couples TRBV10-3 to TRBJ1-2, with D perhaps matching TRBD1 (5 bases). V was cut by 3 bases and J by 5 bases, with 7 bases left in between. The CDR3 loop spans 12 amino acids. The germline V gene has CDR1 ENHRY and CDR2 SYGVKD. The CDR3 reads CAISDGAYGYTF. CDR3 DNA sequence: TGTGCCATCAGTGACGGGGCTTATGGCTACACCTTC.

This chain joins TRBV7-2 and TRBJ1-5, with D tentatively TRBD1 (6 bases). CDR1 and CDR2 (germline): SGHTA, FQGNSA. CDR3 length equals 14 residues. V was trimmed by 1 base and J by 9 bases, leaving 13 bases between them. The CDR3 here is CASSLGPGGGPQHF. The CDR3 DNA sequence: TGTGCCAGCAGCTTAGGGCCGGGGGGCGGGCCCCAGCATTTT.

This chain connects TRBV11-2 to TRBJ2-7; possible D gene TRBD2, 6 bases. Germline V gene sequence: CDR1 SGHAT, CDR2 FQNNGV. CDR3 length equals 14 residues. V was cut by 5 bases and J by 3 bases, with 14 bases left in between. The chain's CDR3 is CASSPTSLFYEQYF. The CDR3 DNA is TGTGCCAGCAGCCCAACTAGCCTCTTCTACGAGCAGTACTTC.

This chain links TRBV21-1 with TRBJ1-1. TRBV21-1 is labeled a pseudogene. The CDR3 loop spans 14 amino acids. CDR3 nucleotides: TGTGCCAGCAGCAAAGTTCCAGCCACGGCTGAAGCTTTCTTT. This encodes CASSKVPATAEAFF.

The rearrangement uses TRBV7-9 and TRBJ2-5; 9 bases fit TRBD1. The CDR3 covers 15 residues. The trim removed 5 bases at V and 4 bases at J, leaving 8 bases unmatched. The germline V gene has CDR1 SEHNR and CDR2 FQNEAQ (reference sequence). CDR3 nucleotide sequence: TGTGCCAGCAGCGGCGACAGGGGGGTCGGAGAGACCCAGTACTTC. Protein: CASSGDRGVGETQYF.

The genes are TRBV18 and TRBJ2-2; D possibly uses TRBD1 or TRBD2 (5 bases each). Trimming shortened V by 3 bases and J by 6 bases, and 11 bases separated the two germline ends. Germline V lookup: CDR1 KGHSH, CDR2 LQKENI. The CDR3 length is 14 residues. DNA of the CDR3: TGTGCCAGCTCACCGGGTCAGGGAGCCGGGGAGCTGTTTTTT. Its translation: CASSPGQGAGELFF.

The chain combines TRBV7-8 with TRBJ2-7; 9 nucleotides match TRBD1. Germline V gene lookup returns CDR1 SGHVS and CDR2 FQNEAQ. This CDR3 is built from 15 residues. V lost 5 bases and J lost 3; bases outside the gene matches: 8. The CDR3 is CASSRTGERVYEQYF. The CDR3, as DNA: TGTGCCAGCAGCCGGACAGGGGAAAGGGTCTACGAGCAGTACTTC. Variable domain in full (rest from reference TRBV7-8 and TRBJ2-7): GAGVSQSPRYKVAKRGQDVALRCDPISGHVSLFWYQQALGQGPEFLTYFQNEAQLDKSGLPSDRFFAERPEGSVSTLKIQRTQQEDSAVYLCASSRTGERVYEQYFGPGTRLTVT.

The rearrangement uses TRBV6-5 and TRBJ1-5; maybe TRBD1 (6 bases). CDR1 and CDR2 from the germline V gene are MNHEY and SVGAGI. The V gene lost 4 bases and the J gene lost 7 bases, with 11 bases spanning the gap. The CDR3 contains 13 residues. The CDR3 coding sequence is TGTGCCAGCAGTTTACAGGGAAGGCAGCCCCAGCATTTT. It codes for CASSLQGRQPQHF.

The V call is TRBV7-8, the J call TRBJ2-4; D tentatively fits TRBD1 or TRBD2 (5 bases each). V lost 4 bases to trimming and J lost 0 bases, with 7 bases between them. CDR1 is SGHVS and CDR2 is FQNEAQ in the germline V gene. The CDR3 runs 14 residues. CDR3 in DNA: TGTGCCAGCAGCTCCGGGGCAGCCAAAAACATTCAGTACTTC. It translates to CASSSGAAKNIQYF.

This chain links TRBV7-2 with TRBJ2-3, with D perhaps matching TRBD2 (7 bases). Per germline, CDR1 SGHTA and CDR2 FQGNSA. There are 16 residues in the CDR3. V lost 3 bases to trimming and J lost 5 bases, with 18 bases between them. CDR3 amino acids: CASSLQIGGPGDTQYF. CDR3 in DNA: TGTGCCAGCAGCTTGCAAATCGGGGGGCCTGGAGATACGCAGTATTTT.

The gene calls are TRBV7-2 and TRBJ2-7; a weak D match, TRBD2 (6 bases). CDR1 SGHTA and CDR2 FQGNSA come from the germline V gene. V was trimmed by 1 base and J by 6 bases, leaving 13 bases between them. The CDR3 has 14 amino acids. The CDR3 sequence: CASSLVGLKTEQYF. CDR3 DNA sequence: TGTGCCAGCAGCTTAGTGGGACTTAAGACCGAGCAGTACTTC.

This chain joins TRBV15 and TRBJ1-1; D call uncertain. Germline CDR1 is LNHNV and CDR2 is YYDKDF (reference sequence). V was clipped by 5 bases and J by 5 bases, with 12 bases between them. The CDR3 is made up of 13 amino acids. The CDR3 bases are TGTGCCACCAGCGCCGCCAGTGGAACTGAAGCTTTCTTT. This gives the protein CATSAASGTEAFF.

The chain joins TRBV9 to TRBJ2-5; the D call may be TRBD1 or TRBD2 (5 bases each). The CDR3 length is 13 residues. Deletions cut 6 bases from V and 2 bases from J, with 11 bases between. Per the germline V gene, CDR1 is SGDLS and CDR2 is YYNGEE. The CDR3 sequence is CASNRGLQETQYF. For the CDR3, the DNA is TGTGCCAGCAACCGGGGCCTACAAGAGACCCAGTACTTC.

This chain joins TRBV3-1 (or the pseudogene TRBV3-2) and TRBJ2-1; TRBD1 is a possible D gene (6 bases). This CDR3 is built from 13 residues. Looked up from germline, CDR1 is LGHDT and CDR2 is YNNKEL (reference sequence). Deletions cut 4 bases from V and 9 bases from J, with 13 bases between. The CDR3 sequence: CASSPQGQGEQFF. The CDR3 coding sequence is TGTGCCAGCAGCCCCCAGGGGCAGGGTGAGCAGTTCTTC.

V and J are TRBV19 and TRBJ1-5; weak D call: TRBD1 (5 bases). The CDR3 extends over 13 amino acids. Trimming shortened V by 6 bases and J by 7 bases, and 13 bases separated the two germline ends. Germline V gene lookup returns CDR1 LNHDA and CDR2 SQIVND (reference sequence). CDR3 coding DNA: TGTGCCAGTAGGGACCCCGGGACGCAGCCCCAGCATTTT. It encodes CASRDPGTQPQHF.

This chain's CDR3 is CASRGKGMNTEAFF. As DNA, the CDR3 is TGTGCCAGCAGGGGAAAGGGGATGAACACTGAAGCTTTCTTT. This chain joins TRBV2 and TRBJ1-1; D is possibly TRBD1 (5 bases). V was clipped by 6 bases and J by 0 bases, with 11 bases between them. The length of the CDR3 is 14 residues. CDR1 SNHLY and CDR2 FYNNEI come from the germline V gene. The full variable domain, completed using reference TRBV2 and TRBJ1-1, is EPEVTQTPSHQVTQMGQEVILRCVPISNHLYFYWYRQILGQKVEFLVSFYNNEISEKSEIFDDQFSVERPDGSNFTLKIRSTKLEDSAMYFCASRGKGMNTEAFFGQGTRLTVV.

This clone was detected only a few times. This rearrangement joins TRBV7-9 to TRBJ1-1, with D tentatively TRBD1 (5 bases). Trimming took off 1 base at V and 6 bases at J, with 18 bases between the two ends. CDR1 SEHNR and CDR2 FQNEAQ come from the germline V gene (reference sequence). This CDR3 region has 16 residues. CDR3 in amino acids: CASSLGGPGFNPEAFF. The CDR3 region has the DNA TGTGCCAGCAGCTTAGGAGGGCCAGGGTTTAATCCTGAAGCTTTCTTT.

V usage is TRBV15 and J usage is TRBJ2-7; D gene unclear. Per the germline V gene, CDR1 is LNHNV and CDR2 is YYDKDF (reference sequence). V lost 0 bases to trimming and J lost 3 bases, with 6 bases between them. The CDR3 contains 13 residues. DNA for the CDR3: TGTGCCACCAGCAGAGATCGAGGCTACGAGCAGTACTTC. Its protein product is CATSRDRGYEQYF.

The genes are TRBV6-2 or TRBV6-3 and TRBJ1-5; D gene ambiguous. This CDR3 is 17 amino acids long. Germline V gene sequence: CDR1 MNHEY, CDR2 SVGEGT. V was pared by 0 bases and J by 2 bases, with 14 bases between. CDR3 coding DNA: TGTGCCAGCAGTTACTCCCTCAACAAGGGCGGCAATCAGCCCCAGCATTTT. This translates into CASSYSLNKGGNQPQHF.

This chain joins TRBV6-4 and TRBJ1-1, with D unresolved. The CDR3 has 13 amino acids. Trimming pared 2 bases from V and 1 base from J, leaving 5 bases between. From germline, CDR1 is MRHNA and CDR2 SNTAGT. The CDR3 region is CASSDRSNTEAFF. CDR3 nucleotide sequence: TGTGCCAGCAGTGACCGGTCGAACACTGAAGCTTTCTTT.

The genes are TRBV28 and TRBJ1-2; no clear D. CDR3 length: 11 amino acids. Trimming removed 7 bases at V and 3 bases at J, with 6 bases between. Germline V gene lookup returns CDR1 MDHEN and CDR2 SYDVKM. The CDR3 region is CASTSDYGYTF. DNA for the CDR3: TGTGCCAGCACCTCGGACTATGGCTACACCTTC.

V and J are TRBV11-2 and TRBJ2-7; D uncertain. V dropped 3 bases and J dropped 6 bases, with 12 bases sitting between them. The CDR3 contains 13 residues. Per the germline V gene, CDR1 is SGHAT and CDR2 is FQNNGV. The CDR3 loop is CASSFDPGSEQYF. For the CDR3, the DNA is TGTGCCAGCAGCTTCGACCCAGGAAGCGAGCAGTACTTC. Together with reference TRBV11-2 and TRBJ2-7, the CDR3 gives the full variable domain: EAGVAQSPRYKIIEKRQSVAFWCNPISGHATLYWYQQILGQGPKLLIQFQNNGVVDDSQLPKDRFSAERLKGVDSTLKIQPAKLEDSAVYLCASSFDPGSEQYFGPGTRLTVT.

V and J are TRBV2 and TRBJ1-1; D unresolved. This CDR3 is built from 14 residues. V was pared by 6 bases and J by 2 bases, with 13 bases between. Germline CDR1 and CDR2: SNHLY and FYNNEI. CDR3 protein: CASRIQDVNTEAFF. DNA for the CDR3: TGTGCCAGCAGAATCCAGGACGTTAACACTGAAGCTTTCTTT.

The rearrangement links TRBV19 to TRBJ1-3; D is undetermined. The V end lost 6 bases, the J end lost 4 bases, and 19 bases lay between the germline ends. This CDR3 spans 16 amino acids. Germline CDR1 LNHDA, CDR2 SQIVND (reference sequence). CDR3 loop: CASSPEVGTRGNTIYF. CDR3 nucleotides: TGTGCCAGTAGCCCCGAGGTGGGAACCCGGGGAAACACCATATATTTT.